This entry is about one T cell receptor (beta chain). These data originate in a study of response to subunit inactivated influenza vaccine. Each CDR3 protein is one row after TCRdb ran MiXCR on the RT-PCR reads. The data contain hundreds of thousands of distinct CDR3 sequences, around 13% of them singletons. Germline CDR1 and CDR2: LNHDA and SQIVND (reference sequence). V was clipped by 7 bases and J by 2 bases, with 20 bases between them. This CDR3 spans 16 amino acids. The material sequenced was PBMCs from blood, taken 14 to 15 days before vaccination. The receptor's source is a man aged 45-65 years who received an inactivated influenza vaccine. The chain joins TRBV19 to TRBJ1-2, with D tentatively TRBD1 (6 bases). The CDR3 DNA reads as TGTGCCAGTACGGCCACCCAGTGGACAGTCAACTATGGCTACACCTTC. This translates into CASTATQWTVNYGYTF.